Listed below are T cell receptor beta chains from one sample, sequenced in a study of post-analysis software for immune sequencing data. TCRdb fed the PCR reads into MiXCR, producing one record per CDR3 protein. In the table there are some 890,000 distinct CDR3 sequences, about 53% of which are singletons. The sample comprised blood. All receptors derive from a girl between 5 and 17 years old with multiple sclerosis. The CDR3 runs from the conserved cysteine through the conserved F or W. Fields, in order: V gene, D gene, J gene, clone size, CDR3 DNA, CDR3 protein. A D gene is named only where the DNA matches it firmly. Rows give clone size only sometimes, using once, few, many, or a class for an expanded clone.

TRBV18	-	TRBJ2-7	-	TGTGCCAGCTCACCGGTCGAGGGTTCCTACGAGCAGTACTTC	CASSPVEGSYEQYF
TRBV20-1	TRBD2	TRBJ2-7	once	TGCAGCGCTAGCTGGACTAGCGGGAGTTACGAGCAGTACTTC	CSASWTSGSYEQYF
TRBV7-9	TRBD1	TRBJ2-5	few	TGTGCCAGCAGCTCGACCGGGACAGGGTTCAAAGAGACCCAGTACTTC	CASSSTGTGFKETQYF
TRBV7-2	-	TRBJ2-3	once	TGTGCCAGCAGCTTAGCCCGGGGACGCCGCACAGATACGCAGTATTTT	CASSLARGRRTDTQYF
TRBV7-3	-	TRBJ1-1	few	TGTGCCAGCAGCTTATCTCTGAACACTGAAGCTTTCTTT	CASSLSLNTEAFF
TRBV20-1	TRBD1	TRBJ2-7	-	TGCAGTGCGCCGGGACAGGGCCTCTACGAGCAGTACTTC	CSAPGQGLYEQYF
TRBV20-1	-	TRBJ2-6	-	TGCAGTGGACGGGGCCTCTCTGGGGCCAACGTCCTGACTTTC	CSGRGLSGANVLTF
TRBV7-3	-	TRBJ1-1	-	TGTGCCAGCAGCGCTTCCTCCCTCACTGAAGCTTTCTTT	CASSASSLTEAFF
TRBV4-2	TRBD1	TRBJ2-1	-	TGTGCCAGCAGCCAAGACCGGGACAGGGCTCCTGAGCAGTTCTTC	CASSQDRDRAPEQFF
TRBV5-1	TRBD2	TRBJ2-7	-	TGCGCCAGTAGCTCAAGTAGCGGGAGTGTGAGGGAGCAGTACTTC	CASSSSSGSVREQYF
TRBV28	TRBD2	TRBJ2-1	-	TGTGCCAGCAGTAATAGCGGGAGGTTAAGGAATGAGCAGTTCTTC	CASSNSGRLRNEQFF
TRBV12-3/TRBV12-4	TRBD1	TRBJ1-1	-	TGTGCCAGCAGACCCACAGGGGAAGGGACTGAAGCTTTCTTT	CASRPTGEGTEAFF
TRBV29-1	TRBD2	TRBJ2-7	-	TGCAGCGCCAGGGGCGGGGGGATGTCCCTCTACGAGCAGTACTTC	CSARGGGMSLYEQYF
TRBV6-1	-	TRBJ2-5	once	TGTGCCACGGTCCAGGGGCGTGGGGAGACCCAGTACTTC	CATVQGRGETQYF
TRBV12-3/TRBV12-4	TRBD1	TRBJ1-1	few	TGTGCCAGCAGCCGGAAAAGGGACAGCAGGAACACTGAAGCTTTCTTT	CASSRKRDSRNTEAFF
TRBV6-5	TRBD1	TRBJ1-5	-	TGTGCCAGCAGGGCGGGACAGGGGGTCGATCAGCCCCAGCATTTT	CASRAGQGVDQPQHF
TRBV6-6	TRBD2	TRBJ2-3	-	TGTGCCAGCAGTTACTCAGGGACTACCCAGTATTTT	CASSYSGTTQYF
TRBV5-1	-	TRBJ2-1	-	TGCGCCAGCAGCTTGGGAGGGGGTACTTACTCGAGCTCCTACAATGAGCAGTTCTTC	CASSLGGGTYSSSYNEQFF